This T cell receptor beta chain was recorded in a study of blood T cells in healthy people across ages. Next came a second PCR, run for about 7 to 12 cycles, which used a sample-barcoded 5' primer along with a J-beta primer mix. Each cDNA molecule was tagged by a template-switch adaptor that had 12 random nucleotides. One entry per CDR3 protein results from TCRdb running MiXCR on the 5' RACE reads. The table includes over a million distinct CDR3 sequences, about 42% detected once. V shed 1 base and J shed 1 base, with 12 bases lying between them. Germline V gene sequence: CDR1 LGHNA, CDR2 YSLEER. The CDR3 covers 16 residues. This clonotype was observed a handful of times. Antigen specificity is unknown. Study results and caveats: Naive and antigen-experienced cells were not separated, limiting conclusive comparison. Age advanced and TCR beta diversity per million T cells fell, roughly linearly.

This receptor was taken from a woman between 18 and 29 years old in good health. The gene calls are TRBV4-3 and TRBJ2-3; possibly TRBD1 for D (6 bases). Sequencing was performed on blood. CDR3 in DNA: TGCGCCAGCAGCCAAGCGACAGGAATTGGCACAGATACGCAGTATTTT. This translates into CASSQATGIGTDTQYF.